This is a list of T cell receptor beta chains from one sample in a study of blood T cell repertoires in COVID-19. Assay used: immunoSEQ multiplex PCR; TCRdb lists only in-frame clones, some missing. Here the sample spans 280,000 or so clones, around 88% being singletons. Sequenced sample: PBMCs or T cells enriched from blood (not recorded which). The receptors were gathered from a middle-aged woman who had recovered from COVID-19. CDR3s include the opening cysteine and the closing phenylalanine or tryptophan.

>13|TRBV2
CASRPTLAGWQFF
>17|TRBV19
CASSIRDRGPSPYEQYF
>12|TRBV28
CASTPGHEPQHF
>13|TRBV15
CATSPGGPYEQYF
>13|TRBV19
CASSIPYGDIQYF
>12|TRBV19
CASSIARNEQFF
>17|TRBV9
CASSVSQFSGVDNEQFF
>13|TRBV19
CASSIGGRTSQHF
>17|TRBV5-1
CASSPGQGATNTGELFF
>13|TRBV5-5
CASSFPGENEQYF
>17|TRBV27
CASSGQGAQGANYGYTF
>13|TRBV19
CASSISRNGEQYF
>17|TRBV5-1
CASSYRPPGQGIYEQYF
>16|TRBV18
CASSLPGTSGYNEQFF
>15|TRBV7-2
CASSAGRGTNEKLFF
>16|TRBV4-2
CASSQELTGSGQPQHF
>14|TRBV18
CASSLNRGRETQYF
>15|TRBV19
CASSGLAESTDTQYF
>15|TRBV5-8
CASSFLTSGTHEQYF
>16|TRBV5-1
CASSLGTGRGIYEQYF
>15|TRBV5-4
CASSLQGTGANVLTF
>13|TRBV27
CASSPGTGRTAFF
>19|TRBV9
CASSVERDRGPRANYGYTF
>19|TRBV30
CAWRSKRTSGRALPNEQFF
>14|TRBV18
CASSPPGSRETQYF
>16|TRBV7-3
CASSLRAGLGTDTQYF
>14|TRBV29-1
CSVHSGTGGETQYF
>18|TRBV3-1/TRBV3-2
CASSQGGAGRFSYNEQFF
>14|TRBV7-3
CASSFFTHTDTQYF
>13|TRBV18
CASSPNRGLTIYF
>14|TRBV7-2
CASSLGQGAYEQYF
>16|TRBV7-9
CASSLSWSSGANVLTF
>15|TRBV7-9
CASSHQQVGINTIYF
>14|TRBV7-3
CASSARSNTDTQYF
>15|TRBV18
CASSPGEGTTYEQYF
>14|TRBV30
CAWSVGQSYTEAFF
>16|TRBV4-3
CASSPGTSGRVGTQYF
>15|TRBV28
CASSGSPGTGHEQYF
>16|TRBV24-1
CATSDRLTSGLNEQFF